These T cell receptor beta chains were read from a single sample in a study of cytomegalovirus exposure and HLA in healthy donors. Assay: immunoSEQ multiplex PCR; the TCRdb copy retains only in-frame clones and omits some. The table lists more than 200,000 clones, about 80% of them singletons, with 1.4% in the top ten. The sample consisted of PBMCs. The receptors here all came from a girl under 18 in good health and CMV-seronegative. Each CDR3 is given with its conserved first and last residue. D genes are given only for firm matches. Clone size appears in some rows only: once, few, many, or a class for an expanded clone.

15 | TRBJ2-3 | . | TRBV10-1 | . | CASSPSGKSTDTQYF | TGCGCCAGCAGTCCATCCGGGAAGAGCACAGATACGCAGTATTTT
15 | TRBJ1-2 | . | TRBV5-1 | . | CASSLAYERSYGYTF | TGCGCCAGCAGCTTGGCCTACGAGAGGAGCTATGGCTACACCTTC
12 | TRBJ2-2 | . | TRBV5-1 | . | CASSSPEWELFF | TGCGCCAGCAGCTCCCCGGAGTGGGAGCTGTTTTTT
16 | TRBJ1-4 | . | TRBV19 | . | CASSTLPGQSNEKLFF | TGTGCCAGTAGTACCCTCCCCGGACAGTCTAATGAAAAACTGTTTTTT
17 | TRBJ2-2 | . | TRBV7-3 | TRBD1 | CASSPRQGRLNTGELFF | TGTGCCAGCAGCCCCCGACAGGGGCGGCTGAACACCGGGGAGCTGTTTTTT
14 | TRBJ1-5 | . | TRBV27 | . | CASSFRQRSQPQHF | TGTGCCAGCAGTTTCAGACAGAGGAGTCAGCCCCAGCATTTT
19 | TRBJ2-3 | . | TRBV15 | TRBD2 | CATSRDLRTSGSSTDTQYF | TGTGCCACCAGCAGAGATTTGAGAACTAGCGGGTCCAGCACAGATACGCAGTATTTT
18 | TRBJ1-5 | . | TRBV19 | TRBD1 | CASSIGPPQGASNQPQHF | TGTGCCAGTAGTATTGGGCCCCCCCAGGGGGCAAGCAATCAGCCCCAGCATTTT
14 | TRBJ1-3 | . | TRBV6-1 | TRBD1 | CASSGSGTGHTIYF | TGTGCCAGCAGCGGCTCCGGGACAGGGCACACCATATATTTT
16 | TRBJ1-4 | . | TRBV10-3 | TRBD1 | CAISEHTGVPNEKLFF | TGTGCCATCAGTGAGCACACAGGGGTCCCAAATGAAAAACTGTTTTTT
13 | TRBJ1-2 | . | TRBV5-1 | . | CASSVTTSYGYTF | TGCGCCAGCAGCGTAACAACAAGCTATGGCTACACCTTC
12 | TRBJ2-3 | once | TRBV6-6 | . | CASNYFTDTQYF | TGTGCCAGCAACTACTTCACAGATACGCAGTATTTT
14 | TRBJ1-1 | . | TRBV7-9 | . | CASSLARGETEAFF | TGTGCCAGCAGCTTAGCCCGGGGGGAAACTGAAGCTTTCTTT
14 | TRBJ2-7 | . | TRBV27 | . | CASRRHGSDYEQYF | TGTGCCAGCAGGCGCCACGGGAGCGACTACGAGCAGTACTTC
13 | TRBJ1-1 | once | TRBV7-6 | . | CASSSPEGPEAFF | TGTGCCAGCAGCTCTCCTGAGGGTCCTGAAGCTTTCTTT
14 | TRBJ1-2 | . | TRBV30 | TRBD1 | CAWGGTGGMDGYTF | TGTGCCTGGGGGGGGACAGGGGGCATGGATGGCTACACCTTC
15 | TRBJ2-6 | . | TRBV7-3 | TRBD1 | CASSLEGGTGDVLTF | TGTGCCAGCAGCTTAGAAGGCGGGACAGGGGACGTCCTGACTTTC
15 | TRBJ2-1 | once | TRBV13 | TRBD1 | CASSFGQGLRGEQFF | TGTGCCAGCAGCTTCGGACAGGGGCTTAGGGGTGAGCAGTTCTTC
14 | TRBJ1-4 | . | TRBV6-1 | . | CATGEGPTPEKLFF | TGTGCCACAGGGGAAGGGCCCACGCCGGAAAAACTGTTTTTT
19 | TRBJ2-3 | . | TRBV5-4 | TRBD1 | CASSSMTGQGFLSGDTQYF | TGTGCCAGCAGCTCTATGACGGGACAGGGCTTCTTATCCGGAGATACGCAGTATTTT
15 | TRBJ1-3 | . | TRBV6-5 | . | CASSYNEGSGNTIYF | TGTGCCAGCAGTTACAACGAGGGCTCTGGAAACACCATATATTTT
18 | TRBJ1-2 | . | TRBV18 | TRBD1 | CASSPPGTGLYSNYGYTF | TGTGCCAGCTCACCGCCAGGGACAGGGCTTTACTCTAACTATGGCTACACCTTC